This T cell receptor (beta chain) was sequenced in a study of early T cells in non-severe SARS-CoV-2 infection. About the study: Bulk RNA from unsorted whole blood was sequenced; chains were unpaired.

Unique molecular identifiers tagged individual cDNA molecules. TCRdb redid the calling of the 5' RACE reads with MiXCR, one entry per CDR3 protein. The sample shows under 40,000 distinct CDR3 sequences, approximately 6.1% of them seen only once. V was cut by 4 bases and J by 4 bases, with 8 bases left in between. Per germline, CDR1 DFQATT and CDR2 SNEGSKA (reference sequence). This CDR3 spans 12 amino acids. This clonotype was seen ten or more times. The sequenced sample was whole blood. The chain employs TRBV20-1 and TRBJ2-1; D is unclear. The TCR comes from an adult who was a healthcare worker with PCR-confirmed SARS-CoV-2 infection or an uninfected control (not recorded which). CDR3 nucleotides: TGCAGTGCTATTTCTGAGTACAATGAGCAGTTCTTC. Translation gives CSAISEYNEQFF.